The clone carrying this TCR beta chain occurred once. In the original processing: Amplification from reference gene primers served as the basis for estimated nucleated cell counts. Generated by immunoSEQ multiplex PCR, the TCRdb table keeps only in-frame clones and is missing some. V and J calls and clone size are those listed in that table; D and trimming were worked out from the DNA. This table has approximately 300,000 clones, 88% appearing once. The data originate from a study of blood T cell repertoires in COVID-19. Whole-study context: Italy, Spain and the United States were the sources of the convalescent and acute COVID-19 samples.

The V gene's germline CDR1 is SGHAT and CDR2 FQNNGV. The CDR3 is made up of 14 amino acids. Trimming cost V 3 bases and J 1 base, with 9 bases left between them. This receptor was identified in a woman aged 45 to 65 with active or convalescent COVID-19. Sequences were obtained from peripheral blood. V is TRBV11-2 and J is TRBJ1-1; TRBD1 is a possible D gene (5 bases). The CDR3, as DNA: TGTGCCAGCAGCTTTTGGGGGGGGAACACTGAAGCTTTCTTT. Its translation: CASSFWGGNTEAFF. Complete variable domain (other parts from reference TRBV11-2 and TRBJ1-1): EAGVAQSPRYKIIEKRQSVAFWCNPISGHATLYWYQQILGQGPKLLIQFQNNGVVDDSQLPKDRFSAERLKGVDSTLKIQPAKLEDSAVYLCASSFWGGNTEAFFGQGTRLTVV.